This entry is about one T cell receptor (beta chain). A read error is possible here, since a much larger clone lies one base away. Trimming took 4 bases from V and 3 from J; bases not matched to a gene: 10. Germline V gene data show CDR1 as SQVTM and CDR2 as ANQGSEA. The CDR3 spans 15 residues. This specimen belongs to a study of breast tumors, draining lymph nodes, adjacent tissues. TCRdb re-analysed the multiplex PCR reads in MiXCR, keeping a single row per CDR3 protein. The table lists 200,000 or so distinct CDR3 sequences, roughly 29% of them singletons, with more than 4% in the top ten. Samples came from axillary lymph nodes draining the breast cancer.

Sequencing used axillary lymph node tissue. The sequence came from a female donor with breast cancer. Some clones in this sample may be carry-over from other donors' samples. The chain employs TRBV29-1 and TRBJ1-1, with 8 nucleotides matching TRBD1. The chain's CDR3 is CSVAPGGFGDTEAFF. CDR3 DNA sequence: TGCAGCGTTGCTCCAGGGGGCTTCGGCGACACTGAAGCTTTCTTT.